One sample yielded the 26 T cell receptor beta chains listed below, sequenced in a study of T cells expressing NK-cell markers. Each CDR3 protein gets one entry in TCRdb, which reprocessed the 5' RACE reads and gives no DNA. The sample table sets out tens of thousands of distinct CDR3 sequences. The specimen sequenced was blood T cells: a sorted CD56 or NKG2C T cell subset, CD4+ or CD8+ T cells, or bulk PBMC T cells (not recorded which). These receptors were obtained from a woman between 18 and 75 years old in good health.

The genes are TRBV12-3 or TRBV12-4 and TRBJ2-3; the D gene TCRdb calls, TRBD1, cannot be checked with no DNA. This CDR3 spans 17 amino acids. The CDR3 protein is CASSPITAGGAADTQYF.

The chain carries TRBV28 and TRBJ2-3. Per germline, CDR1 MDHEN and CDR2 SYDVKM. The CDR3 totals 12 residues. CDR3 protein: CASSPHRHTQYF.

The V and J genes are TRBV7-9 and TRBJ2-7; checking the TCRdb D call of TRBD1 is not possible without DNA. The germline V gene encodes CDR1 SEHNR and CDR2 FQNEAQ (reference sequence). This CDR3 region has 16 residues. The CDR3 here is CASSGRRDGVSYEQYF.

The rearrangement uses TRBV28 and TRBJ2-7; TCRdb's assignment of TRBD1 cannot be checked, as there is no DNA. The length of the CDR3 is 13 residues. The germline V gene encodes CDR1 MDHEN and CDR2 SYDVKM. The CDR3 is CASSPRDSYEQYF.

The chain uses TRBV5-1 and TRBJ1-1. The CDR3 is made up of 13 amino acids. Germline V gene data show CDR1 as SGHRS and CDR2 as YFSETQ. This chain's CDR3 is CASSLGMNTEAFF.

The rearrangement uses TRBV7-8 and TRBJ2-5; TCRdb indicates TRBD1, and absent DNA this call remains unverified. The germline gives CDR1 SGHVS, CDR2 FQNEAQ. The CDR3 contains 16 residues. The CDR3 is CASSPGQLGSGETQYF. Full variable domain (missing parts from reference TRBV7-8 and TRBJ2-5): GAGVSQSPRYKVAKRGQDVALRCDPISGHVSLFWYQQALGQGPEFLTYFQNEAQLDKSGLPSDRFFAERPEGSVSTLKIQRTQQEDSAVYLCASSPGQLGSGETQYFGPGTRLLVL.

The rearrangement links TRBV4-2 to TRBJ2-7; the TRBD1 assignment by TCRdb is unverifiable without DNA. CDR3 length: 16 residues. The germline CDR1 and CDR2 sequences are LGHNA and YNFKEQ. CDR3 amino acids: CASSQETGTGVDEQYF.

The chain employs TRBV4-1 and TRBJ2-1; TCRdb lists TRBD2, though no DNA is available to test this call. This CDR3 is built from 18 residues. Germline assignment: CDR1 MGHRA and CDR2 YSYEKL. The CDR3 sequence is CASSQDTSGRAIYNEQFF.

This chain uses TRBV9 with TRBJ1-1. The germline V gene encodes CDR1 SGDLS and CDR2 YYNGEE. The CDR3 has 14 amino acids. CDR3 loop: CASTAGGGDTEAFF. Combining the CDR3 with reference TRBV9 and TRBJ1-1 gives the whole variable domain DSGVTQTPKHLITATGQRVTLRCSPRSGDLSVYWYQQSLDQGLQFLIQYYNGEERAKGNILERFSAQQFPDLHSELNLSSLELGDSALYFCASTAGGGDTEAFFGQGTRLTVV.

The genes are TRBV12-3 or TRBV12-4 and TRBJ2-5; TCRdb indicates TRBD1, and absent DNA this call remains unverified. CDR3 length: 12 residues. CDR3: CASRAQGNTQYF.

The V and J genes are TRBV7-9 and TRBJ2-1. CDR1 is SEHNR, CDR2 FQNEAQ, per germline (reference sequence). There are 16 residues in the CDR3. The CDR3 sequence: CASSLGGFGRWREQFF.

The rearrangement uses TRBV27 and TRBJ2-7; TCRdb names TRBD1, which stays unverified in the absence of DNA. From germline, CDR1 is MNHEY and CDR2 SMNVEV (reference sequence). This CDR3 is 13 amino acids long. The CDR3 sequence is CASSPAPSTEQYF.

Here the CDR3 reads CASSLRSTGGPADTQYF. V usage is TRBV7-8 and J usage is TRBJ2-3; there is no DNA to check the TCRdb D call of TRBD2. The CDR3 consists of 17 residues. CDR1 is SGHVS, CDR2 FQNEAQ, per germline. Together with reference TRBV7-8 and TRBJ2-3, the CDR3 gives the full variable domain: GAGVSQSPRYKVAKRGQDVALRCDPISGHVSLFWYQQALGQGPEFLTYFQNEAQLDKSGLPSDRFFAERPEGSVSTLKIQRTQQEDSAVYLCASSLRSTGGPADTQYFGPGTRLTVL.

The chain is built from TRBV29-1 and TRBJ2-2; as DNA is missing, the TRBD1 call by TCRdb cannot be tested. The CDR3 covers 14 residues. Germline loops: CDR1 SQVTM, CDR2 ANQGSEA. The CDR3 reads CSVVDRVNTGELFF.

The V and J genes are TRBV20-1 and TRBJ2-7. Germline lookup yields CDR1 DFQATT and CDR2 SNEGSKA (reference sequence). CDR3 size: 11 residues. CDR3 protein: CSATHSYEQYF.

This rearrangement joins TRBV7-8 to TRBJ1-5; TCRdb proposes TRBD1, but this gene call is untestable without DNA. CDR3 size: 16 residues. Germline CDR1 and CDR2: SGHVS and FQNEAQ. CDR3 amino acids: CASSPRGSYSNQPQHF.

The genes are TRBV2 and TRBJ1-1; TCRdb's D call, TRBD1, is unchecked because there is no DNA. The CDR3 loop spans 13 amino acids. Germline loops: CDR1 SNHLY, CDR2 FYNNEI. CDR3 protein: CALEQAKTTEAFF.

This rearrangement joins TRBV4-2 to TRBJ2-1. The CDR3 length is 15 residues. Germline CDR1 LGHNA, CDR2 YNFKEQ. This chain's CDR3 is CASSQDLWLPNEQFF.

The CDR3 protein is CATSTSGDDQETQYF. The V and J genes are TRBV10-3 and TRBJ2-5; TCRdb returns TRBD2, unconfirmable since there is no DNA. This CDR3 has 15 amino acids. Germline V CDR1 and CDR2: ENHRY, SYGVKD.

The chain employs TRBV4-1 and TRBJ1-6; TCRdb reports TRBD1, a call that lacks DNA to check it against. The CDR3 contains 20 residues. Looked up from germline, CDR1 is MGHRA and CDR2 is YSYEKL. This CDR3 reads CASSQGSTGQGDSVARTLHF.

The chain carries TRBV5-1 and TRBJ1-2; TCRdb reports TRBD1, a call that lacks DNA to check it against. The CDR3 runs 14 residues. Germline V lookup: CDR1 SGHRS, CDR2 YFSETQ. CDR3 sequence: CASRHSGTGGGYTF.

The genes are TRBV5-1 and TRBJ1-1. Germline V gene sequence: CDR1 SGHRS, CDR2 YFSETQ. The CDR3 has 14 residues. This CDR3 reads CASSSFYGNTEAFF.

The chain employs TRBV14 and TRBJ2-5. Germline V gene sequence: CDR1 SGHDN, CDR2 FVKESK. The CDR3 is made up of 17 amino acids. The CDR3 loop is CASSQDLGIGEQETQYF.

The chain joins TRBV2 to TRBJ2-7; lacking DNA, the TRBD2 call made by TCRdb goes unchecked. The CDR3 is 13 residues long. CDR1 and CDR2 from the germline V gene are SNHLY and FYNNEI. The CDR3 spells CASSDKGAYEQYF.

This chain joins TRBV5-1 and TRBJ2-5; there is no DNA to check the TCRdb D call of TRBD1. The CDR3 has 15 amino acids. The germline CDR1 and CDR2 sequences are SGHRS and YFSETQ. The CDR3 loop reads CASSFREDMQETQYF.

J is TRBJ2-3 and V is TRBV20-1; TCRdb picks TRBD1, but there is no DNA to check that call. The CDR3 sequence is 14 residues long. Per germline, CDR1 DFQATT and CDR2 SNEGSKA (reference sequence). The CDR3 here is CSAPPGGLTDTQYF.